The next 27 T cell receptor beta chains were all read from a single sample in a study of OX40 agonist ivuxolimab in advanced cancers. Measured with immunoSEQ multiplex PCR; TCRdb has only the in-frame clones, and not every one. The table has about 69,000 clones, approximately 88% seen once; the top ten hold 7.9%. The sample in question was CD4+ or CD8+ T cells sorted from blood, obtained in a trial of the OX40 agonist ivuxolimab. Every receptor here comes from an adult with an advanced solid tumor such as melanoma, head and neck, liver or kidney cancer.

This clone turned up a few times. This rearrangement joins TRBV9 to TRBJ2-3; D is ambiguous. The CDR3 extends over 13 amino acids. V was trimmed by 2 bases and J by 2 bases, leaving 6 bases between them. Germline V gene data show CDR1 as SGDLS and CDR2 as YYNGEE. CDR3 DNA: TGTGCCAGCAGCGTGGCCCACACAGATACGCAGTATTTT. Its translation is CASSVAHTDTQYF.

The chain employs TRBV5-1 and TRBJ2-4; 13 bases are a match to TRBD2. The CDR3 consists of 19 residues. Looked up from germline, CDR1 is SGHRS and CDR2 is YFSETQ. V trimming: 0 bases; J trimming: 0 bases; junction bases outside the gene matches: 6. The DNA of the CDR3 is TGCGCCAGCAGCTTGGCCACTAGCGGGGGGGCCGCAGCCAAAAACATTCAGTACTTC. Its protein is CASSLATSGGAAAKNIQYF.

The J gene is TRBJ2-3, the V gene TRBV4-3; D remains ambiguous. CDR3 length: 17 residues. V lost 0 bases to trimming and J lost 5 bases, with 18 bases between them. Per the germline V gene, CDR1 is LGHNA and CDR2 is YSLEER. CDR3 sequence: CASSQDLGIPSLDTQYF. In DNA form, the CDR3 reads TGCGCCAGCAGCCAAGATTTAGGGATACCATCCCTAGATACGCAGTATTTT.

The V call is TRBV30, the J call TRBJ2-7; TRBD2 aligns across 8 bases. In germline, CDR1 is GTSNPN, CDR2 SVGIG (reference sequence). There are 15 residues in the CDR3. The DNA for the CDR3 is TGTGCGATGGACGGTATAGCGGGACGGTCCTACGAGCAGTACTTC. This translates into CAMDGIAGRSYEQYF. Full variable domain (rest looked up from reference TRBV30 and TRBJ2-7): SQTIHQWPATLVQPVGSPLSLECTVEGTSNPNLYWYRQAAGRGLQLLFYSVGIGQISSEVPQNLSASRPQDRQFILSSKKLLLSDSGFYLCAMDGIAGRSYEQYFGPGTRLTVT.

In this sample, this clone turned up many times. This chain joins TRBV19 and TRBJ2-7, with TRBD1 as a possible D gene (7 bases). CDR1 and CDR2 from the germline V gene are LNHDA and SQIVND (reference sequence). The V gene lost 1 base and the J gene lost 2 bases, with 9 bases spanning the gap. The CDR3 consists of 14 residues. CDR3 loop: CASSIGGTAYEQYF. CDR3 nucleotide sequence: TGTGCCAGTAGTATAGGCGGGACAGCCTACGAGCAGTACTTC.

The CDR3 reads CASSSREGAVNTEAFF. The CDR3 DNA reads as TGTGCCAGCAGCTCCAGGGAGGGGGCGGTGAACACTGAAGCTTTCTTT. This chain uses TRBV7-9 with TRBJ1-1; 7 positions agree with TRBD1. V was pared by 4 bases and J by 0 bases, with 8 bases of the junction left unmatched. This CDR3 has 16 amino acids. Germline V CDR1 and CDR2: SEHNR, FQNEAQ (reference sequence).

The chain recombines TRBV19 with TRBJ1-5; no firm D call. CDR1 and CDR2 (germline): LNHDA, SQIVND (reference sequence). CDR3 length equals 15 residues. V gave up 3 bases and J gave up 4 bases, with 13 bases separating them. CDR3: CASSIWGFGNQPQHF. The CDR3 DNA reads as TGTGCCAGTAGTATTTGGGGATTCGGTAATCAGCCCCAGCATTTT. The complete variable domain, with remaining parts taken from reference TRBV19 and TRBJ1-5, reads DGGITQSPKYLFRKEGQNVTLSCEQNLNHDAMYWYRQDPGQGLRLIYYSQIVNDFQKGDIAEGYSVSREKKESFPLTVTSAQKNPTAFYLCASSIWGFGNQPQHFGDGTRLSIL.

J is TRBJ1-5 and V is TRBV4-1, with TRBD1 matching over 8 bases. Germline V lookup: CDR1 MGHRA, CDR2 YSYEKL. V was pared by 0 bases and J by 4 bases, with 8 bases of the junction left unmatched. This CDR3 has 17 amino acids. The CDR3 reads CASSQDARNRGNQPQHF. The CDR3 DNA follows: TGCGCCAGCAGCCAAGATGCCAGAAACAGGGGGAATCAGCCCCAGCATTTT.

The CDR3 region has the DNA TGTGCCACCAGCAGCCCTACTAGCCCTCCCTACAATGAGCAGTTCTTC. It is translated as CATSSPTSPPYNEQFF. This chain joins TRBV15 and TRBJ2-1; maybe TRBD2 (6 bases). The CDR3 is 16 residues long. From germline, CDR1 is LNHNV and CDR2 YYDKDF (reference sequence). V was clipped by 3 bases and J by 2 bases, with 14 bases between them. Drawing the rest from reference TRBV15 and TRBJ2-1, the complete variable domain is DAMVIQNPRYQVTQFGKPVTLSCSQTLNHNVMYWYQQKSSQAPKLLFHYYDKDFNNEADTPDNFQSRRPNTSFCFLDIRSPGLGDTAMYLCATSSPTSPPYNEQFFGPGTRLTVL.

This sequence joins TRBV9 and TRBJ2-1, with 8 bases fitting TRBD2. Per germline, CDR1 SGDLS and CDR2 YYNGEE. The CDR3 extends over 16 amino acids. The V segment lost 7 bases and the J segment 2 bases; nucleotides outside the gene matches: 11. CDR3 in amino acids: CASSGGELAAYNEQFF. CDR3 nucleotide sequence: TGTGCCAGCTCGGGCGGGGAACTAGCGGCCTACAATGAGCAGTTCTTC.

This chain uses TRBV6-5 with TRBJ1-1, with D uncertain. V shed 5 bases and J shed 2 bases, with 9 bases lying between them. CDR3 size: 13 residues. CDR1 and CDR2 (germline): MNHEY, SVGAGI. Written as DNA, the CDR3 is TGTGCCAGCAGTGCTTTGAGAAACACTGAAGCTTTCTTT. This encodes CASSALRNTEAFF.

J is TRBJ1-3 and V is TRBV29-1; D is undetermined. CDR3 length: 16 residues. Trimming cost V 0 bases and J 2 bases, with 14 bases left between them. Germline CDR1 is SQVTM and CDR2 is ANQGSEA. This CDR3 is CSVEDRRRGTGNTIYF. CDR3 nucleotides: TGCAGCGTTGAAGATCGTCGCAGAGGGACTGGAAACACCATATATTTT. Based on the CDR3 plus reference TRBV29-1 and TRBJ1-3, the full variable domain is SAVISQKPSRDICQRGTSLTIQCQVDSQVTMMFWYRQQPGQSLTLIATANQGSEATYESGFVIDKFPISRPNLTFSTLTVSNMSPEDSSIYLCSVEDRRRGTGNTIYFGEGSWLTVV.

The gene calls are TRBV15 and TRBJ2-5; D uncertain. The CDR3 consists of 13 residues. Trimming removed 2 bases from V and 1 base from J, with 5 bases in between. Germline CDR1 and CDR2: LNHNV and YYDKDF (reference sequence). The CDR3 sequence is CATSRRLQETQYF. The CDR3 DNA is TGTGCCACCAGCAGAAGACTCCAAGAGACCCAGTACTTC.

This clone was counted a single time. V usage is TRBV6-1 and J usage is TRBJ1-3; 7 nucleotides agree with TRBD1. Germline trimming cut 4 bases from V and 8 bases from J; bases unmatched to any gene: 2. The CDR3 covers 12 residues. Looked up from germline, CDR1 is MNHNS and CDR2 is SASEGT. In DNA form, the CDR3 reads TGTGCCAGCAGTGCAACAGGGGACACCATATATTTT. Translation gives CASSATGDTIYF.

This clone was detected only once. This rearrangement joins TRBV7-2 to TRBJ1-1; 7 positions agree with TRBD1. V shed 4 bases and J 1 base; nucleotides not matched to a gene: 6. CDR1 is SGHTA and CDR2 is FQGNSA in the germline V gene. This CDR3 has 15 amino acids. The CDR3 bases are TGTGCCAGCAGCTCCGGGACAGCTAAGAACACTGAAGCTTTCTTT. This codes for CASSSGTAKNTEAFF. Looking up the rest from reference TRBV7-2 and TRBJ1-1 gives the full variable domain: GAGVSQSPSNKVTEKGKDVELRCDPISGHTALYWYRQSLGQGLEFLIYFQGNSAPDKSGLPSDRFSAERTGGSVSTLTIQRTQQEDSAVYLCASSSGTAKNTEAFFGQGTRLTVV.

The rearrangement uses TRBV10-2 and TRBJ1-2; D is unresolved. V lost 3 bases, J lost 8 bases, and 19 bases lay in between. CDR3 length: 15 amino acids. Germline lookup yields CDR1 WSHSY and CDR2 SAAADI. The CDR3 reads CASSEFGRKRSGYTF. CDR3 in DNA: TGCGCCAGCAGTGAATTCGGGAGAAAGAGAAGCGGCTACACCTTC.

The chain combines TRBV4-2 with TRBJ2-7, with TRBD1 matching 8 bases. Trimming took 4 bases from V and 4 from J; bases not matched to a gene: 3. In germline, CDR1 is LGHNA, CDR2 YNFKEQ. This CDR3 is 13 amino acids long. The CDR3 spells CASSRDRTYEQYF. The CDR3 nucleotides read TGTGCCAGCAGCCGGGACAGGACATACGAGCAGTACTTC.

This chain connects TRBV11-2 to TRBJ1-2; D is perhaps TRBD1 (5 bases). The CDR3 totals 15 residues. CDR1 is SGHAT and CDR2 is FQNNGV in the germline V gene. Trimming removed 0 bases from V and 4 bases from J, with 12 bases in between. The CDR3 loop is CASSLEGTGIYGYTF. CDR3 bases: TGTGCCAGCAGCTTAGAAGGGACGGGAATCTATGGCTACACCTTC.

The chain combines TRBV7-2 with TRBJ2-7; D perhaps matches TRBD2 (6 bases). V was cut by 4 bases and J by 3 bases, with 22 bases left in between. The length of the CDR3 is 17 residues. Germline V gene lookup returns CDR1 SGHTA and CDR2 FQGNSA. The CDR3 sequence: CASSSRGWQPDYYEQYF. The CDR3 region has the DNA TGTGCCAGCAGCTCTCGGGGGTGGCAGCCGGACTACTACGAGCAGTACTTC.

The CDR3 loop reads CASSNRGSNQPQHF. As DNA, the CDR3 is TGTGCCAGTAGTAACAGGGGAAGCAATCAGCCCCAGCATTTT. The chain recombines TRBV19 with TRBJ1-5; TRBD1 matches at 7 bases. The CDR3 has 14 amino acids. Germline CDR1 is LNHDA and CDR2 is SQIVND (reference sequence). The trim removed 4 bases at V and 1 base at J, leaving 1 base unmatched.

V and J are TRBV7-6 and TRBJ1-1; 12 nucleotides align to TRBD1. The CDR3 loop spans 14 amino acids. V lost 5 bases and J lost 9; bases outside the gene matches: 7. Per the germline V gene, CDR1 is SGHVS and CDR2 is FNYEAQ. CDR3: CASSRTGTGGKAFF. In DNA form, the CDR3 reads TGTGCCAGCAGCAGGACCGGGACAGGGGGCAAAGCTTTCTTT.

The chain couples TRBV6-1 to TRBJ2-6; D not resolved. Deletions cut 6 bases from V and 4 bases from J, with 7 bases between. Germline V gene lookup returns CDR1 MNHNS and CDR2 SASEGT. The CDR3 extends over 13 amino acids. The CDR3 DNA is TGTGCCAGCAGCCTGTCCGGGGCCAACGTCCTGACTTTC. As protein: CASSLSGANVLTF.

The chain is built from TRBV4-2 and TRBJ2-5, with 8 nucleotides matching TRBD1. The J call may be mistaken, given a closer DNA end match to TRBJ2-7. CDR3 length equals 14 residues. CDR1 and CDR2 from the germline V gene are LGHNA and YNFKEQ. For the CDR3, the DNA is TGTGCCAGCAGCGGGACAGGAAAGGCCTACGAGCAGTACTTC. It translates to CASSGTGKAYEQYF.

This clone was seen a single time. The chain carries TRBV9 and TRBJ2-5; the D gene is possibly TRBD1 (6 bases). The J call could be wrong; TRBJ2-7 is a better fit for the DNA end. Germline lookup yields CDR1 SGDLS and CDR2 YYNGEE. The CDR3 consists of 14 residues. The CDR3 sequence: CASSVEEGAYEQYF. For the CDR3, the DNA is TGTGCCAGCAGCGTAGAAGAGGGGGCCTACGAGCAGTACTTC.

This rearrangement joins TRBV6-1 to TRBJ2-5, with TRBD1 identical over 8 bases. The CDR3 is 12 amino acids. The V gene's germline CDR1 is MNHNS and CDR2 SASEGT. J was trimmed by 5 bases and V by 11 bases; bases with no gene match: 7. The CDR3 sequence: CAGIDRGETQYF. CDR3 DNA sequence: TGTGCCGGAATAGACAGGGGTGAGACCCAGTACTTC.

This chain uses TRBV15 with TRBJ2-1; 12 nucleotides align to TRBD2. Trimming at V came to 4 bases and at J to 6 bases, leaving 7 bases not matched to a gene. CDR1 and CDR2 from the germline V gene are LNHNV and YYDKDF (reference sequence). The CDR3 spans 16 residues. CDR3 in DNA: TGTGCCACCAGCAAACTACGACTAGCGGGGGTCAATGAGCAGTTCTTC. Translated, it gives CATSKLRLAGVNEQFF.

The CDR3 loop reads CASSSTTWEAFF. Written as DNA, the CDR3 is TGTGCCAGCAGTTCCACGACATGGGAAGCTTTCTTT. The chain is built from TRBV28 and TRBJ1-1, with D unclear. The germline gives CDR1 MDHEN, CDR2 SYDVKM. This CDR3 spans 12 amino acids. The V end lost 4 bases, the J end lost 8 bases, and 11 bases lay between the germline ends.